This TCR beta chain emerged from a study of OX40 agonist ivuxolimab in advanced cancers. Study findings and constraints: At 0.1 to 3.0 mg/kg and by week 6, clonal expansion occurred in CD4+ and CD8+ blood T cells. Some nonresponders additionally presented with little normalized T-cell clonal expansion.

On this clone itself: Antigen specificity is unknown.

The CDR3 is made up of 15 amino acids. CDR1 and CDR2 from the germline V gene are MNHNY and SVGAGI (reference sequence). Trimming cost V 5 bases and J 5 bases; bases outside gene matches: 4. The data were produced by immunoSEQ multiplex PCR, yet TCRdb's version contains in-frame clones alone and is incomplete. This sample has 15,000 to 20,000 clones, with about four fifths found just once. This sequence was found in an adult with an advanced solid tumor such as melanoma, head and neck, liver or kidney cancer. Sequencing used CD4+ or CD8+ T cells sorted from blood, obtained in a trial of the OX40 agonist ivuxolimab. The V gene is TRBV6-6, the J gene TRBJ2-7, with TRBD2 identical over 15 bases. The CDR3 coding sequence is TGTGCCAGCAGTAGGACTAGCGGGGGGGGAGACGAGCAGTACTTC. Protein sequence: CASSRTSGGGDEQYF.